This entry concerns a single T cell receptor (beta chain). Its specificity is not known. The sample originates from a study of CD8 T cells in ankylosing spondylitis. Study outcomes and limitations: Earlier work had already found some motif variants in reactive arthritis synovial fluid and blood. Clones tied to disease were said to be significantly enriched in matched ankylosing spondylitis synovial fluid. Disease-linked clones displayed a CD8+ phenotype and appeared relatively rarely in peripheral blood.

Quantitative 5'-RACE with molecular barcodes produced the TCR beta libraries. TCRdb reanalysed the 5' RACE reads using MiXCR and keeps one entry per CDR3 protein. Here the sample spans 250,000 or so distinct CDR3 sequences, more than 20% being singletons. This CDR3 has 17 residues. V dropped 1 base and J dropped 2; count of bases not matched to a gene: 6. Germline V gene lookup returns CDR1 DFQATT and CDR2 SNEGSKA (reference sequence). The V and J genes are TRBV20-1 and TRBJ2-1, with 12 bases matching TRBD2. This TCR came from a male donor with ankylosing spondylitis or in good health (not recorded which). Source material: blood, either unsorted or a sorted T cell fraction (not recorded which). The chain's CDR3 is CSARVASGGAAYNEQFF. CDR3 in DNA: TGCAGTGCTAGAGTGGCTAGCGGGGGGGCAGCCTACAATGAGCAGTTCTTC.